One T cell receptor (beta chain) is described in this entry. Its antigen is unidentified. TCRdb reanalysed the 5' RACE reads using MiXCR and keeps one entry per CDR3 protein. The table shows a few hundred thousand distinct CDR3 sequences, with roughly 21% occurring only once. This sample is drawn from a study of T-cell memory formation after mild COVID-19. Overall study context: Clusters were largely donor specific.

General observations from the study: Contracting clones from day 15 to 85 showed balanced CD4/CD8; later expanders favored CD4+. Those CD4+ clones that contracted were mainly in CM and EM (CD8+ ones in EMRA). Some responding clones appeared in pre-infection memory, suggesting cross-reactive memory joined.

The length of the CDR3 is 12 residues. CDR1 SGHTA and CDR2 FQGNSA come from the germline V gene. V was pared by 5 bases and J by 1 base, with 4 bases between. The specimen was PBMCs or a T cell subset sorted from them (not recorded which). The chain couples TRBV7-2 to TRBJ2-3, with D hard to call. This TCR derives from an adult woman who had mild COVID-19 (a few samples of this study predate the infection). Cell type and time point are not known. The CDR3 DNA sequence: TGTGCCAGCAGCGCTCGCACAGATACGCAGTATTTT. Translating it yields CASSARTDTQYF.